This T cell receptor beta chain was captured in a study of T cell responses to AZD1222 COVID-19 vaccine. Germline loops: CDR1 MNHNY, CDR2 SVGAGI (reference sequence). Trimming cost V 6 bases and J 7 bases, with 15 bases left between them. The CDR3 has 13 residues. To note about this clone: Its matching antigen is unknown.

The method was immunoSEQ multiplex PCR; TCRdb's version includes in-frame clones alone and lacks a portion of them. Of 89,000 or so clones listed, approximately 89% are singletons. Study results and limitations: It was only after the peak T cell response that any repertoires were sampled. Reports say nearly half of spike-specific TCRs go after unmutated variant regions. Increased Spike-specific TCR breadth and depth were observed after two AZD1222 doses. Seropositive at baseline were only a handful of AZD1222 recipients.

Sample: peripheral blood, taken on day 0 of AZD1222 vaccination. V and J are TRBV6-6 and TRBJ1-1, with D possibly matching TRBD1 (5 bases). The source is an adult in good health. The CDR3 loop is CASSTGTPDEAFF. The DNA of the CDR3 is TGTGCCAGCAGCACCGGGACGCCCGATGAAGCTTTCTTT.